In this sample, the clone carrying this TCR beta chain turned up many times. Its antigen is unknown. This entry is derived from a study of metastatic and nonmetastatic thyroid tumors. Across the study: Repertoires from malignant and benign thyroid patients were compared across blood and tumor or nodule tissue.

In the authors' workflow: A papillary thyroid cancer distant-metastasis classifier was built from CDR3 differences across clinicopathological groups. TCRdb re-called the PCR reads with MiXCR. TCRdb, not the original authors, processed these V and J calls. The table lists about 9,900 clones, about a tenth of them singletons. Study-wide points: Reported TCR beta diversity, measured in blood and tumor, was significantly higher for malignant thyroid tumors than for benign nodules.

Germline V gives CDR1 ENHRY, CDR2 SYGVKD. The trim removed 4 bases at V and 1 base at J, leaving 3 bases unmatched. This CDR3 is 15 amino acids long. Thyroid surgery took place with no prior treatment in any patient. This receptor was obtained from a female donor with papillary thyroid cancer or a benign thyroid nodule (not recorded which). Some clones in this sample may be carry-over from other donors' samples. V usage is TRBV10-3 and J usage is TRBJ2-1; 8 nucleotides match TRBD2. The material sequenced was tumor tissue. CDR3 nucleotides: TGTGCCATCAGTGCCAGCGGGAGTTCCTACAATGAGCAGTTCTTC. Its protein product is CAISASGSSYNEQFF.